Listed here are 4 T cell receptor beta chains from one sample, sequenced in a study of T cells in Graves' hyperthyroidism and ophthalmopathy. Amplified regions were TCR beta CDR3 sequences from RNA transcripts. HTBI primers drove first-round RT-PCR of the TCR CDR3. TCRdb processed the multiplex PCR reads anew with MiXCR; each CDR3 protein has one entry. The table lists more than 100,000 distinct CDR3 sequences, about 50% of them singletons, with about 28% in the top ten. Sequenced input: blood. The receptors stem from a man aged 35 to 55 with Graves' hyperthyroidism.

This clonotype was seen more than once but under ten times. This rearrangement joins TRBV28 to TRBJ2-3; 10 bases match TRBD2. V was clipped by 5 bases and J by 4 bases; unmatched bases: 9. The CDR3 has 16 residues. Per the germline V gene, CDR1 is MDHEN and CDR2 is SYDVKM. The CDR3 region is CASSPLAGDVADTQYF. As DNA, the CDR3 is TGTGCCAGCAGTCCGCTAGCGGGAGATGTCGCAGATACGCAGTATTTT.

This clonotype appeared many times. This chain links TRBV9 with TRBJ2-3, with D unresolved. CDR3 size: 13 residues. Per germline, CDR1 SGDLS and CDR2 YYNGEE. The ends were cut back, 2 bases at V and 4 bases at J, with 8 bases in the middle. The CDR3, as DNA: TGTGCCAGCAGCGTTTTTGGGGCAGATACGCAGTATTTT. Its translation: CASSVFGADTQYF.

Many counts were recorded for this clonotype. This sequence joins TRBV20-1 and TRBJ2-1, with 12 bases matching TRBD2. The CDR3 has 14 amino acids. V gave up 7 bases and J gave up 9 bases; unmatched junction bases: 10. The V gene's germline CDR1 is DFQATT and CDR2 SNEGSKA (reference sequence). CDR3 loop: CSVGGLAGRGEQFF. The CDR3, as DNA: TGCAGTGTCGGAGGACTAGCGGGACGGGGTGAGCAGTTCTTC.

This clonotype was recorded many times. The chain links TRBV4-3 to TRBJ2-7, with 8 bases lining up with TRBD2. CDR1 LGHNA and CDR2 YSLEER come from the germline V gene. The junction had 3 bases not matched to a gene; V was cut back by 0 bases and J by 2 bases. The CDR3 has 15 residues. CDR3 loop: CASSQDAGGPYEQYF. CDR3 nucleotides: TGCGCCAGCAGCCAAGATGCGGGAGGACCCTACGAGCAGTACTTC.